These 17 T cell receptor beta chains were all obtained from the same sample, sequenced in a study of T-cell reconstitution after alpha-beta-depleted transplantation in children. Unique molecular identifiers were used in preparing the TCRbeta library. Using its own MiXCR run on the PCR reads, TCRdb lists one record per CDR3 protein. The sample consists of about 980,000 distinct CDR3 sequences, about 26% of them appearing once. Here the sequenced sample was PBMCs, mostly from graft donor cells, taken 360 days after TCRalphabeta/CD19-depleted stem cell transplant. The receptors come from a boy younger than two who had a stem cell transplant for SCID, so the T cells may come from the graft donor.

This clonotype was found a few times. V usage is TRBV6-2 or TRBV6-3 and J usage is TRBJ1-5, with a weak D call TRBD1 (6 bases). This CDR3 spans 18 amino acids. V dropped 6 bases and J dropped 4 bases, with 25 bases sitting between them. Germline V lookup: CDR1 MNHEY, CDR2 SVGEGT. The CDR3 protein is CASRIRPIRDKLNQPQHF. The CDR3 coding sequence is TGTGCCAGCAGGATAAGGCCAATAAGGGACAAGTTAAATCAGCCCCAGCATTTT.

This chain joins TRBV2 and TRBJ1-1; D gene unclear. V lost 2 bases and J lost 5, with 12 bases in between. CDR1 and CDR2 (germline): SNHLY, FYNNEI. The CDR3 is 14 residues long. CDR3 protein: CASSEYALVTEAFF. CDR3 bases: TGTGCCAGCAGTGAATACGCACTCGTGACTGAAGCTTTCTTT.

CDR3 residues: CASSTGLLSYEQYF. CDR3 sequence (DNA): TGTGCCAGCTCTACGGGGCTTCTCTCCTACGAGCAGTACTTC. The chain recombines TRBV2 with TRBJ2-7; D might be TRBD1 or TRBD2, each matching 5 bases. V gave up 8 bases and J gave up 0 bases, with 14 bases separating them. The length of the CDR3 is 14 residues. Germline V lookup: CDR1 SNHLY, CDR2 FYNNEI. The full variable domain, its missing parts supplied by reference TRBV2 and TRBJ2-7, is EPEVTQTPSHQVTQMGQEVILRCVPISNHLYFYWYRQILGQKVEFLVSFYNNEISEKSEIFDDQFSVERPDGSNFTLKIRSTKLEDSAMYFCASSTGLLSYEQYFGPGTRLTVT.

This clonotype has just a few counts. CDR3 coding DNA: TGCGCCAGCAGCGACGTGCATAAGAACACCGGGGAGCTGTTTTTT. Translating it yields CASSDVHKNTGELFF. The chain employs TRBV5-1 and TRBJ2-2, with D uncertain. CDR1 and CDR2 (germline): SGHRS, YFSETQ. The CDR3 spans 15 residues. V was cut by 4 bases and J by 1 base, with 11 bases left in between.

V usage is TRBV20-1 and J usage is TRBJ2-1; no clear D. Deletions cut 0 bases from V and 3 bases from J, with 9 bases between. Germline V gives CDR1 DFQATT, CDR2 SNEGSKA (reference sequence). The CDR3 length is 14 residues. CDR3 DNA sequence: TGCAGTGCTAGAGATCCTGTCAACTACAATGAGCAGTTCTTC. This translates into CSARDPVNYNEQFF.

The chain uses TRBV28 and TRBJ1-3, with D possibly matching TRBD1 (5 bases). V lost 7 bases and J 0 bases, leaving 16 bases between the germline ends. The CDR3 spans 16 residues. Looked up from germline, CDR1 is MDHEN and CDR2 is SYDVKM. CDR3 sequence reads: CASNRPGQFSGNTIYF. In nucleotides, the CDR3 is TGTGCCAGCAACAGGCCAGGGCAATTCTCTGGAAACACCATATATTTT.

This chain uses TRBV10-3 with TRBJ1-1; D possibly corresponds to TRBD1 (5 bases). Trimming stripped 6 bases from V and 1 base from J, with 12 bases between. The germline V gene has CDR1 ENHRY and CDR2 SYGVKD. This CDR3 is 14 amino acids long. CDR3 DNA sequence: TGTGCCATCAGACAATCGACAGCGAACACTGAAGCTTTCTTT. It specifies CAIRQSTANTEAFF.

The rearrangement links TRBV29-1 to TRBJ1-1, with D perhaps matching TRBD1 (6 bases). The germline gives CDR1 SQVTM, CDR2 ANQGSEA. V lost 4 bases and J lost 1, with 13 bases in between. The CDR3 consists of 14 residues. The CDR3 protein is CSVGPRTANTEAFF. CDR3 DNA: TGCAGCGTTGGACCCAGGACAGCGAACACTGAAGCTTTCTTT.

In its sample, this clonotype was seen a few times. V gene TRBV6-5 combines with J gene TRBJ2-1, with TRBD2 matching over 7 bases. Germline CDR1 and CDR2: MNHEY and SVGAGI. CDR3 size: 17 residues. V trimming: 0 bases; J trimming: 4 bases; junction bases outside the gene matches: 9. CDR3 DNA sequence: TGTGCCAGCAGTTACTCTTGGGCGGGGGACGTGTACAATGAGCAGTTCTTC. This codes for CASSYSWAGDVYNEQFF.

V gene TRBV5-1 combines with J gene TRBJ1-1; D is undetermined. The CDR3 has 13 residues. Trimming left V 3 bases short and J 5 bases short, with 11 bases between. The germline V gene has CDR1 SGHRS and CDR2 YFSETQ. CDR3 nucleotides: TGCGCCAGCAGCTCCCCTGACGGGACTGAAGCTTTCTTT. Protein: CASSSPDGTEAFF.

This clonotype was counted a few times. The V and J genes are TRBV20-1 and TRBJ2-7; 10 bases match TRBD1. Trimming took 3 bases from V and 6 from J; bases not matched to a gene: 2. Germline CDR1 DFQATT, CDR2 SNEGSKA (reference sequence). The CDR3 runs to 12 residues. Here the CDR3 DNA reads TGCAGTGCTAGGAGGACAGGGGGCGAGCAGTACTTC. Its protein is CSARRTGGEQYF.

This clonotype turned up a few times. This chain uses TRBV2 with TRBJ2-7; 9 nucleotides match TRBD1. Trimming at V came to 4 bases and at J to 0 bases, leaving 4 bases not matched to a gene. Germline CDR1 is SNHLY and CDR2 is FYNNEI. The CDR3 runs 15 residues. In nucleotides, the CDR3 is TGTGCCAGCAGTGGGGACAGGGCCGACTCCTACGAGCAGTACTTC. This codes for CASSGDRADSYEQYF.

CDR3 nucleotides: TGTGCCAGCAGGACGGACAGGGGCTCTAACTATGGCTACACCTTC. Amino acid sequence: CASRTDRGSNYGYTF. The genes are TRBV12-3 or TRBV12-4 and TRBJ1-2; the match to TRBD1 covers 9 bases. This CDR3 spans 15 amino acids. The V and J ends lost 6 bases and 0 bases, in that order; junction bases with no gene match: 5.

The J gene is TRBJ1-4, the V gene TRBV4-1; unclear D gene. The CDR3 has 15 amino acids. Trimming left V 3 bases short and J 4 bases short, with 12 bases between. Germline CDR1 reads MGHRA; CDR2 reads YSYEKL. In DNA, the CDR3 is TGCGCCAGCAGCCAGAACCGGGTCCGTAATGAAAAACTGTTTTTT. The encoded protein is CASSQNRVRNEKLFF.

This chain connects TRBV20-1 to TRBJ2-1; no clear D. Trimming took off 0 bases at V and 1 base at J, with 13 bases between the two ends. CDR1 is DFQATT and CDR2 is SNEGSKA in the germline V gene (reference sequence). The CDR3 spans 16 residues. The CDR3 is CSARDGSGKSYNEQFF. In DNA form, the CDR3 reads TGCAGTGCTAGAGATGGGTCTGGTAAGTCCTACAATGAGCAGTTCTTC.

This clonotype appeared many times. This rearrangement joins TRBV24-1 to TRBJ2-3; D possibly corresponds to TRBD2 (5 bases). V gave up 6 bases and J gave up 2 bases, with 11 bases separating them. Germline CDR1 is KGHDR and CDR2 is SFDVKD. The CDR3 has 14 amino acids. The CDR3 coding sequence is TGTGCCACCAGTCTTTCCGGGAACACAGATACGCAGTATTTT. The encoded protein is CATSLSGNTDTQYF.

This chain uses TRBV4-1 with TRBJ2-5; 7 nucleotides agree with TRBD1. Germline assignment: CDR1 MGHRA and CDR2 YSYEKL. The CDR3 runs 15 residues. J lost 5 bases, V lost 3 bases, and 9 bases had no gene match. Here the CDR3 DNA reads TGCGCCAGCAGCCACCTGGGACAGACGGGGGAGACCCAGTACTTC. Protein: CASSHLGQTGETQYF.